These 31 T cell receptor beta chains came from one sample sequenced in a study of blood T cell repertoires in COVID-19 (dated by TCRdb to the early 2020s). Preparation of the library involved the immunoSEQ multiplex PCR assay. TCRdb took this table from immuneACCESS and kept in-frame rearrangements with V and J called. Such tables lack part of the clones; where checked against another copy, unresolved V genes explain under half of the gap, and the rest is unexplained. The sample records 150,000 to 200,000 clones, 85% of which are singletons. Together, the top ten hold 15% to 20% of the sample. Sequencing was carried out using peripheral blood. All receptors come from a person aged 65-85 years with COVID-19, enrolled during active disease.

This chain joins TRBV7-9 and TRBJ1-1; tentatively, D is TRBD1 (6 bases). V shed 6 bases and J shed 4 bases, with 18 bases lying between them. This CDR3 comprises 15 residues. Germline V CDR1 and CDR2: SEHNR, FQNEAQ (reference sequence). CDR3 sequence reads: CASSLSGTRGTEAFF. In nucleotides, the CDR3 is TGTGCCAGCAGTTTGAGCGGGACAAGGGGCACTGAAGCTTTCTTT.

The chain couples TRBV7-9 to TRBJ1-6; TRBD1 matches at 8 bases. The germline gives CDR1 SEHNR, CDR2 FQNEAQ (reference sequence). CDR3 size: 15 residues. J was trimmed by 9 bases and V by 7 bases; bases with no gene match: 11. CDR3 residues: CASTEQGVVSSPLHF. The CDR3 coding sequence is TGTGCCAGCACCGAACAGGGGGTGGTTAGTTCACCCCTCCACTTT.

This chain links TRBV19 with TRBJ1-1; unclear D gene. The CDR3 runs 16 residues. V was clipped by 5 bases and J by 1 base, with 17 bases between them. CDR1 and CDR2 from the germline V gene are LNHDA and SQIVND (reference sequence). DNA of the CDR3: TGTGCCAGTAGTCGCGGACGGCGGGAATGGAACACTGAAGCTTTCTTT. Amino acids: CASSRGRREWNTEAFF. Full variable domain (missing parts from reference TRBV19 and TRBJ1-1): DGGITQSPKYLFRKEGQNVTLSCEQNLNHDAMYWYRQDPGQGLRLIYYSQIVNDFQKGDIAEGYSVSREKKESFPLTVTSAQKNPTAFYLCASSRGRREWNTEAFFGQGTRLTVV.

This clone occurred a few times. The J gene is TRBJ2-2, the V gene TRBV7-2; D may be TRBD2 (7 bases). Trimming shortened V by 4 bases and J by 3 bases, and 15 bases separated the two germline ends. This CDR3 comprises 16 residues. Germline values: CDR1 SGHTA, CDR2 FQGNSA. The CDR3 sequence: CASSSYRAGDTGELFF. The CDR3 bases are TGTGCCAGCAGCTCCTACAGGGCGGGGGACACCGGGGAGCTGTTTTTT.

The V gene is TRBV28, the J gene TRBJ1-5; possibly TRBD1 for D (5 bases). Per germline, CDR1 MDHEN and CDR2 SYDVKM. Trimming stripped 6 bases from V and 0 bases from J, with 12 bases between. The CDR3 spans 15 residues. CDR3 sequence (DNA): TGTGCCAGCAGCTCCGGGGGGGATAGCAATCAGCCCCAGCATTTT. It translates to CASSSGGDSNQPQHF.

The chain combines TRBV5-1 with TRBJ1-1, with 8 bases aligning to TRBD1. CDR1 is SGHRS, CDR2 YFSETQ, per germline. V shed 2 bases, J shed 1 base, and the junction held 1 base outside the gene matches. This CDR3 contains 14 residues. The CDR3 protein is CASSLTGGNTEAFF. CDR3 DNA sequence: TGCGCCAGCAGCTTAACAGGGGGGAACACTGAAGCTTTCTTT. The full variable domain, its missing parts supplied by reference TRBV5-1 and TRBJ1-1, is KAGVTQTPRYLIKTRGQQVTLSCSPISGHRSVSWYQQTPGQGLQFLFEYFSETQRNKGNFPGRFSGRQFSNSRSEMNVSTLELGDSALYLCASSLTGGNTEAFFGQGTRLTVV.

The chain has TRBV12-5 and TRBJ2-3; TRBD1 matches 8 bases. Germline V gives CDR1 LGHNT, CDR2 FRNRAP. Trimming removed 0 bases from V and 2 bases from J; junction bases left unmatched: 7. The CDR3 has 17 residues. The CDR3 sequence is CASGLVLMGQDTDTQYF. Here the CDR3 DNA reads TGTGCTAGTGGTTTGGTACTTATGGGACAGGACACAGATACGCAGTATTTT.

This chain connects TRBV5-1 to TRBJ1-2; TRBD1 is a possible D gene (5 bases). The CDR3 is 13 residues long. V dropped 0 bases and J dropped 4 bases, with 7 bases sitting between them. Germline CDR1 reads SGHRS; CDR2 reads YFSETQ. In DNA form, the CDR3 reads TGCGCCAGCAGCTTGGCAGACAGCTATGGCTACACCTTC. It codes for CASSLADSYGYTF.

The chain joins TRBV27 to TRBJ2-7, with 8 positions matching TRBD1. Germline CDR1 and CDR2: MNHEY and SMNVEV (reference sequence). The length of the CDR3 is 15 residues. Germline trimming cut 8 bases from V and 6 bases from J; bases unmatched to any gene: 15. The CDR3, as DNA: TGTGCCAGCGCCTCTTCCGGGACAGGAGGAATCGAGCAGTACTTC. Translated, it gives CASASSGTGGIEQYF.

The V gene is TRBV21-1, the J gene TRBJ1-1; no check of the table's D call, TRBD1, against the DNA was made. TRBV21-1 is listed as a pseudogene. The CDR3 is made up of 14 amino acids. DNA for the CDR3: TGTGCCAGCAACTTAGACAGCATGAACACTGAAGCTTTCTTT. It codes for CASNLDSMNTEAFF.

The chain couples TRBV5-1 to TRBJ1-2; D ambiguous. V shed 0 bases and J shed 1 base, with 7 bases lying between them. Germline V gives CDR1 SGHRS, CDR2 YFSETQ. The CDR3 loop spans 14 amino acids. The CDR3 is CASSLDVSNYGYTF. In DNA, the CDR3 is TGCGCCAGCAGCTTGGATGTCAGTAACTATGGCTACACCTTC.

This rearrangement joins TRBV11-2 to TRBJ2-1; D call uncertain. CDR1 is SGHAT, CDR2 FQNNGV, per germline. The CDR3 totals 14 residues. The germline V and J ends were trimmed by 0 bases and 5 bases, with 8 bases remaining between them. CDR3 residues: CASSLDASHNEQFF. CDR3 in DNA: TGTGCCAGCAGCTTAGACGCGAGCCACAATGAGCAGTTCTTC.

The gene calls are TRBV27 and TRBJ2-1; 8 bases align to TRBD2. From germline, CDR1 is MNHEY and CDR2 SMNVEV (reference sequence). V shed 5 bases and J 4 bases; nucleotides not matched to a gene: 13. This CDR3 spans 17 amino acids. Here the CDR3 reads CASSPPSRQREYNEQFF. In nucleotides, the CDR3 is TGTGCCAGCAGTCCTCCTTCCCGCCAGCGGGAGTACAATGAGCAGTTCTTC.

The CDR3 protein is CASSSLGTGYEQYF. CDR3 sequence (DNA): TGTGCCAGCAGTTCACTAGGAACCGGGTACGAGCAGTACTTC. The chain is built from TRBV28 and TRBJ2-7, with a possible D match to TRBD2 (5 bases). This CDR3 contains 14 residues. Trimming removed 4 bases from V and 4 bases from J, with 14 bases in between. The germline V gene has CDR1 MDHEN and CDR2 SYDVKM.

CDR3 region: CASSLDRDYGYTF. CDR3 sequence (DNA): TGCGCCAGCAGCTTGGACAGGGACTATGGCTACACCTTC. This chain connects TRBV5-1 to TRBJ1-2; D perhaps matches TRBD1 (6 bases). This CDR3 spans 13 amino acids. V was clipped by 0 bases and J by 3 bases, with 6 bases between them. Per germline, CDR1 SGHRS and CDR2 YFSETQ.

V is TRBV5-8 and J is TRBJ1-1; possible D gene TRBD1, 5 bases. CDR1 and CDR2 (germline): SGHTS, YDEGEE. Between the trimmed V and J ends, which lost 0 bases and 7 bases, there was a span of 10 bases. This CDR3 region has 13 residues. The chain's CDR3 is CASSLAGGVEAFF. The CDR3 nucleotides read TGTGCCAGCAGCTTGGCCGGGGGGGTTGAAGCTTTCTTT.

This chain links TRBV29-1 with TRBJ2-5; TRBD2 matches at 8 bases. The length of the CDR3 is 13 residues. V lost 4 bases to trimming and J lost 2 bases; unmatched junction nucleotides: 3. Per the germline V gene, CDR1 is SQVTM and CDR2 is ANQGSEA. The CDR3 loop reads CSVAAGAQETQYF. The DNA of the CDR3 is TGCAGCGTTGCAGCGGGGGCTCAAGAGACCCAGTACTTC.

This chain joins TRBV6-5 and TRBJ1-6; 7 bases are shared with TRBD1. The ends lost 4 bases at V and 5 bases at J; junction bases unmatched: 8. Germline values: CDR1 MNHEY, CDR2 SVGAGI. The CDR3 runs to 16 residues. This CDR3 reads CASSSLPDRDNSPLHF. The CDR3 coding sequence is TGTGCCAGCAGTTCCCTCCCTGACAGGGATAATTCACCCCTCCACTTT.

This clone was counted a few times. This chain's CDR3 is CASRLTGAASSGQPQHF. CDR3 sequence (DNA): TGTGCCAGCAGACTGACAGGGGCTGCAAGTAGTGGTCAGCCCCAGCATTTT. The V and J genes are TRBV28 and TRBJ1-5, with TRBD1 matching 8 bases. Trimming took 6 bases from V and 6 from J; bases not matched to a gene: 16. The CDR3 is 17 amino acids. Germline V gene lookup returns CDR1 MDHEN and CDR2 SYDVKM.

The chain links TRBV6-2 or TRBV6-3 to TRBJ1-5; weak D call: TRBD1 (6 bases). Trimming shortened V by 6 bases and J by 7 bases, and 10 bases separated the two germline ends. This CDR3 has 12 amino acids. Germline assignment: CDR1 MNHEY and CDR2 SVGEGT. The CDR3 sequence is CASSQGFQPQHF. CDR3 in DNA: TGTGCCAGCAGCCAGGGGTTCCAGCCCCAGCATTTT.

The J gene is TRBJ2-1, the V gene TRBV24-1; 11 nucleotides agree with TRBD2. V trimming: 2 bases; J trimming: 10 bases; junction bases outside the gene matches: 0. This CDR3 comprises 13 residues. CDR1 and CDR2 (germline): KGHDR, SFDVKD. DNA of the CDR3: TGTGCCACCAGTGATTGGACTAGCGGGGAGCAGTTCTTC. Protein: CATSDWTSGEQFF.

The J gene is TRBJ2-3, the V gene TRBV18; 8 nucleotides align to TRBD2. The ends lost 4 bases at V and 0 bases at J; junction bases unmatched: 12. Germline V gene lookup returns CDR1 KGHSH and CDR2 LQKENI. The CDR3 has 18 residues. CDR3 loop: CASSHFPPGRASTDTQYF. In nucleotides, the CDR3 is TGTGCCAGCTCACACTTCCCGCCCGGGAGGGCTAGCACAGATACGCAGTATTTT.

This clone was observed a single time. The CDR3 reads CASSMAPTGVPSAFF. CDR3 nucleotides: TGTGCCAGTAGTATGGCTCCCACAGGGGTCCCCAGCGCTTTCTTT. The genes are TRBV19 and TRBJ1-1; 7 bases agree with TRBD1. CDR1 is LNHDA and CDR2 is SQIVND in the germline V gene (reference sequence). J gave up 11 bases and V 3 bases, and 15 bases lay outside the gene matches. This CDR3 is built from 15 residues.

J is TRBJ1-5 and V is TRBV24-1, with a tentative D call TRBD1 (5 bases). CDR3 length: 14 residues. With 9 bases removed from V and 3 bases from J, the gap between germline ends came to 14 bases. The germline CDR1 and CDR2 sequences are KGHDR and SFDVKD. Written as DNA, the CDR3 is TGTGCCACCGCGGACCCAGGGAACAATCAGCCCCAGCATTTT. It translates to CATADPGNNQPQHF.

This chain's CDR3 is CASSLATGGPSYEQYF. The DNA of the CDR3 is TGTGCCAGCAGCTTAGCGACAGGGGGTCCGTCCTACGAGCAGTACTTC. The chain couples TRBV7-8 to TRBJ2-7; 9 bases match TRBD1. The CDR3 runs to 16 residues. Germline-derived CDR1 and CDR2 are SGHVS and FQNEAQ. V lost 0 bases to trimming and J lost 1 base; unmatched junction nucleotides: 4. Using reference TRBV7-8 and TRBJ2-7 for the parts outside the CDR3, the full variable domain is GAGVSQSPRYKVAKRGQDVALRCDPISGHVSLFWYQQALGQGPEFLTYFQNEAQLDKSGLPSDRFFAERPEGSVSTLKIQRTQQEDSAVYLCASSLATGGPSYEQYFGPGTRLTVT.

This clone was counted a single time. The chain's CDR3 is CASSERNYGYTF. For the CDR3, the DNA is TGTGCCAGCTCCGAGAGGAACTATGGCTACACCTTC. The gene calls are TRBV2 and TRBJ1-2; D is unclear. Trimming removed 8 bases from V and 2 bases from J, with 9 bases in between. The CDR3 runs to 12 residues. Germline V gives CDR1 SNHLY, CDR2 FYNNEI.

Here the CDR3 DNA reads TGTGCCAGCAGCTCCAGGGTAGCCGGGGAGCTGTTTTTT. Translating gives CASSSRVAGELFF. The gene calls are TRBV11-3 and TRBJ2-2, with D perhaps TRBD1 (5 bases). Germline V gene data show CDR1 as SGHNT and CDR2 as YENEEA. The CDR3 sequence is 13 residues long. The ends were cut back, 4 bases at V and 6 bases at J, with 9 bases in the middle.

This clone has a single count. V usage is TRBV4-1 and J usage is TRBJ2-2, with D hard to call. Trimming took 1 base from V and 3 from J, leaving 12 bases between them. The CDR3 extends over 16 amino acids. The germline V gene encodes CDR1 MGHRA and CDR2 YSYEKL. The CDR3 is CASSQGREYDTGELFF. As DNA, the CDR3 is TGCGCCAGCAGCCAAGGCCGCGAGTACGACACCGGGGAGCTGTTTTTT.

The chain uses TRBV5-1 and TRBJ1-2; D might be TRBD1 (5 bases). Trimming left V 0 bases short and J 4 bases short, with 10 bases between. The CDR3 loop spans 14 amino acids. Germline values: CDR1 SGHRS, CDR2 YFSETQ. The CDR3 coding sequence is TGCGCCAGCAGCTTGGAGGGGCTTGGCTATGGCTACACCTTC. This sequence encodes CASSLEGLGYGYTF.

The V gene is TRBV29-1, the J gene TRBJ1-1; D is uncertain. CDR1 SQVTM and CDR2 ANQGSEA come from the germline V gene. This CDR3 has 12 amino acids. The CDR3 loop reads CSCGRVNTEAFF. The DNA for the CDR3 is TGCAGTTGCGGTCGGGTGAACACTGAAGCTTTCTTT.

The chain joins TRBV7-9 to TRBJ2-1, with 9 positions matching TRBD1. This CDR3 spans 15 amino acids. V shed 5 bases and J 4 bases; nucleotides not matched to a gene: 6. Germline CDR1 and CDR2: SEHNR and FQNEAQ (reference sequence). The CDR3 sequence: CASSPRQGGYNEQFF. The DNA for the CDR3 is TGTGCCAGCAGCCCACGACAGGGGGGGTACAATGAGCAGTTCTTC. The whole variable domain, remainder taken from reference TRBV7-9 and TRBJ2-1, is DTGVSQNPRHKITKRGQNVTFRCDPISEHNRLYWYRQTLGQGPEFLTYFQNEAQLEKSRLLSDRFSAERPKGSFSTLEIQRTEQGDSAMYLCASSPRQGGYNEQFFGPGTRLTVL.